This TCR beta chain derives from a study of CD8+CD57+ T cells in acquired aplastic anemia. Across the study: Yields of DNA that came from sorted CD4+ and CD8+ cells averaged roughly 3.2 ug. For CD4+ cells, healthy donors had an average of about 9.9 million reads. Study findings and constraints: Overlap between patients and controls comprised 25 to 30 CD8+ CDR3 sequences. With respect to CD8+ Simpson's diversity, patients and controls did not differ significantly.

The count of this clonotype is one. Antigen: not known. CDR1 and CDR2 from the germline V gene are SGHVS and FNYEAQ. The V gene lost 1 base and the J gene lost 3 bases, with 7 bases spanning the gap. This CDR3 has 14 residues. CDR3 and TCR beta VDJ profiling relied on a genomic DNA template. TCRdb ran MiXCR on the reads and lists one entry per CDR3 protein. Of approximately 160,000 distinct CDR3 sequences in the sample, roughly 47% were seen once. Sequenced: sorted CD4+, CD8+, or CD8+CD57+ T cells (not recorded which) from PBMCs. The chain links TRBV7-6 to TRBJ1-3; D is undetermined. The receptor was derived from a human donor in good health. DNA for the CDR3: TGTGCCAGCAGCTTAGATGCCGGTGGAAACACCATATATTTT. Protein product: CASSLDAGGNTIYF.